This is a list of T cell receptor beta chains from one sample in a study of cytomegalovirus exposure and HLA in healthy donors. Method: immunoSEQ multiplex PCR; TCRdb's copy keeps in-frame clones and lacks some. The data hold about 130,000 clones, with just under 80% observed a single time. What was sequenced was PBMCs. The receptors originated from a man under 40 in good health and CMV-seronegative. CDR3s include the opening cysteine and the closing phenylalanine or tryptophan. Fields, in order: clone size, J gene, CDR3 length, D gene, V gene, CDR3 protein. D genes are given only for firm matches. Clone size, where shown, is once, few, many, or a class for clones that have expanded.

NA TRBJ2-7 14 NA TRBV2 CASLTDSSPYEQYF
NA TRBJ1-1 16 NA TRBV28 CASSFPKTGENTEAFF
NA TRBJ2-5 16 TRBD2 TRBV9 CASSATLAGGGETQYF
NA TRBJ2-3 13 NA TRBV5-1 CASSRTHTDTQYF
NA TRBJ1-1 14 TRBD1 TRBV28 CASSSGQGGTEAFF
NA TRBJ2-2 14 TRBD1 TRBV5-6 CASSTGGRNGELFF
once TRBJ2-1 12 TRBD2 TRBV27 CASSVAGDEQFF
NA TRBJ1-5 15 TRBD1 TRBV18 CASSPRLQGFQPQHF
NA TRBJ2-5 15 TRBD2 TRBV7-2 CASSLNSGSAETQYF
NA TRBJ2-3 16 TRBD2 TRBV28 CASSFTSGRFTDTQYF
NA TRBJ2-6 15 NA TRBV14 CASSQPSAGANVLTF
NA TRBJ2-1 15 TRBD1 TRBV5-1 CASSPAGQGFDEQFF
NA TRBJ1-5 15 TRBD1 TRBV10-2 CASSDTTGGGQPQHF
NA TRBJ2-2 13 NA TRBV7-3 CASSPRVSGELFF
NA TRBJ2-3 15 TRBD2 TRBV10-3 CATLGTSGGLDTQYF
NA TRBJ1-5 14 TRBD1 TRBV18 CASSVPGQHQPQHF
NA TRBJ1-2 18 NA TRBV4-1 CASSQALPRRQEVIGYTF
NA TRBJ2-3 19 TRBD1 TRBV9 CASSARTGGDYTSTDTQYF
NA TRBJ2-7 16 NA TRBV9 CASSVAWGGLIDEQYF
NA TRBJ2-7 14 TRBD1 TRBV27 CASSLGAGGAEQYF
once TRBJ2-2 18 TRBD2 TRBV9 CASSKRLAGGTGTGELFF
NA TRBJ1-2 13 TRBD1 TRBV5-1 CASSSTGAGGYTF
NA TRBJ1-2 13 NA TRBV6-5 CASSYSGFYGYTF
NA TRBJ2-5 15 TRBD2 TRBV6-5 CASSYSTSGIETQYF
NA TRBJ2-1 15 NA TRBV5-1 CASSLRAGSDNEQFF
NA TRBJ2-3 12 TRBD2 TRBV7-9 CSSSLVAGAWDF
NA NA 15 TRBD2 TRBV25-1 CASSEFSGRVHEQYF
NA TRBJ2-1 9 TRBD1 TRBV20-1 CSEATGEFF
NA TRBJ1-2 13 TRBD1 TRBV4-1 CASSQVRQGGYTF
NA TRBJ1-1 16 TRBD1 TRBV19 CASSTPTDREDTEAFF
few TRBJ2-3 14 NA TRBV4-3 CASSQFERGDTQYF
NA TRBJ2-7 13 TRBD1 TRBV6-1 CASRSGGGYEQYF
NA TRBJ2-7 14 TRBD2 TRBV30 CAWNPAGGGLKQYF
NA TRBJ1-1 15 TRBD1 TRBV6-1 CASSAGTEKNTEAFF
NA TRBJ1-6 15 TRBD1 TRBV7-2 CASSNTGQHNSPLHF
NA TRBJ1-2 16 NA TRBV11-2 CASSLDGGTGDYGYTF
NA TRBJ2-3 15 NA TRBV4-3 CASSQGNSMGVTQYF
NA TRBJ1-2 12 NA TRBV30 CAWSPYSYGYTF
NA TRBJ1-2 13 NA TRBV7-9 CASSSPTGYGYTF
NA TRBJ2-7 13 NA TRBV5-1 CASRWGDGYEQYF
NA TRBJ2-7 13 TRBD1 TRBV5-6 CASSTGTEYEQYF